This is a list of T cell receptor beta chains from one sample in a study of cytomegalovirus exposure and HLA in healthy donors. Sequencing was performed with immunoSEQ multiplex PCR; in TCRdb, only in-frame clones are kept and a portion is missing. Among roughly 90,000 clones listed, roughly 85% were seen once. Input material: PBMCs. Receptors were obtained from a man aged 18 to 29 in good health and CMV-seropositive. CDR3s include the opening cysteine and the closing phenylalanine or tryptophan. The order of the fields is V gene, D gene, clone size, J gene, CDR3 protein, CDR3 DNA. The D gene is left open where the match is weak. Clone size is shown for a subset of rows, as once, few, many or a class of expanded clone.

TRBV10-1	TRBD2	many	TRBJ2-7	CASRLGLAGISNTSYEQYF	TGCGCCAGCAGACTCGGACTAGCGGGAATATCAAATACTAGCTACGAGCAGTACTTC
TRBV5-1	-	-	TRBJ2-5	CASSLSLNQGSGETQYF	TGCGCCAGCAGCTTGTCGTTAAATCAGGGGTCCGGAGAGACCCAGTACTTC
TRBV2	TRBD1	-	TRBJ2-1	CASTRQGNNEQFF	TGTGCCAGCACGCGACAGGGGAACAATGAGCAGTTCTTC
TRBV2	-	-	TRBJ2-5	CASSRQEQETQYF	TGTGCCAGCAGTCGACAGGAACAAGAGACCCAGTACTTC
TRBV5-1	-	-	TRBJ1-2	CASSLTWVPYGYTF	TGCGCCAGCAGCCTGACTTGGGTTCCCTATGGCTACACCTTC
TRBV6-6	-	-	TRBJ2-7	CASSWTVDSYEQYF	TGTGCCAGCAGTTGGACAGTGGATTCCTACGAGCAGTACTTC
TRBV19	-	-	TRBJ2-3	CASRDKRSTDTQYF	TGTGCCAGTAGGGATAAGCGGTCCACAGATACGCAGTATTTT
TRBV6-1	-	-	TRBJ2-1	CASTARGFNEQFF	TGTGCCAGCACGGCCAGGGGATTCAATGAGCAGTTCTTC
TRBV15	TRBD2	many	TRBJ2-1	CATSRDREAYNEQFF	TGTGCCACCAGCAGAGATCGGGAGGCCTACAATGAGCAGTTCTTC
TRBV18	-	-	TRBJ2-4	CASSPQATGTLAKNIQYF	TGTGCCAGCTCACCACAAGCTACAGGGACCTTAGCCAAAAACATTCAGTACTTC
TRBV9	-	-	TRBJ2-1	CASSVASSYNEQFF	TGTGCCAGCAGCGTCGCTAGCTCCTACAATGAGCAGTTCTTC
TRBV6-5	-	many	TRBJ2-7	CASSSYLGYEQYF	TGTGCCAGCAGTTCCTACCTAGGTTACGAGCAGTACTTC
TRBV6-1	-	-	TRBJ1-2	CASSVSSYGYTF	TGTGCCAGCAGCGTTAGTTCCTATGGCTACACCTTC
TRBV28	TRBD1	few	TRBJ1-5	CASSLYDRGNQPQHF	TGTGCCAGCAGTTTATACGACAGGGGAAATCAGCCCCAGCATTTT
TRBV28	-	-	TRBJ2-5	CASSFWAPEGLETQYF	TGTGCCAGCAGTTTTTGGGCCCCGGAGGGGTTAGAGACCCAGTACTTC